What follows are 2 T cell receptor beta chains derived from one specimen sequenced in a study of early T cells in non-severe SARS-CoV-2 infection. In TCRdb, the 5' RACE reads were re-called with MiXCR into one record per CDR3 protein. The sample has fewer than 110,000 distinct CDR3 sequences; 11% are singletons. Material for sequencing was whole blood. The receptors here all came from an adult who was a healthcare worker with PCR-confirmed SARS-CoV-2 infection or an uninfected control (not recorded which).

Many counts were recorded for this clonotype. The chain carries TRBV6-6 and TRBJ1-6, with a tentative D call TRBD1 (5 bases). This CDR3 is 15 amino acids long. Trimming removed 7 bases at V and 8 bases at J, with 18 bases between. Germline CDR1 and CDR2: MNHNY and SVGAGI (reference sequence). CDR3 bases: TGTGCCAGCAACCCGGTGGGGCTTGGGGATTCACCCCTCCACTTT. Translating it yields CASNPVGLGDSPLHF.

This clonotype came up many times. The CDR3: CASRRTSPTYEQYF. CDR3 sequence (DNA): TGTGCCAGCAGACGGACATCGCCAACCTACGAGCAGTACTTC. V and J are TRBV7-2 and TRBJ2-7; D possibly corresponds to TRBD1 (5 bases). Germline V lookup: CDR1 SGHTA, CDR2 FQGNSA. Trimming cost V 6 bases and J 2 bases, with 14 bases left between them. The CDR3 totals 14 residues.